This paragraph covers one T cell receptor (beta chain) sequence. This entry is derived from a study of CD8 T cells in ankylosing spondylitis. TCRdb re-analysed the 5' RACE reads in MiXCR, keeping a single row per CDR3 protein. The sample records 300,000 to 350,000 distinct CDR3 sequences, around 20% being singletons. Trimming cost V 6 bases and J 5 bases; bases outside gene matches: 8. Germline CDR1 SGHTA, CDR2 FQGNSA. CDR3 size: 15 residues. This TCR was recovered from a female donor with ankylosing spondylitis or in good health (not recorded which). V is TRBV7-2 and J is TRBJ2-3; 10 bases are shared with TRBD2. The sample comprised blood, either unsorted or a sorted T cell fraction (not recorded which). In DNA, the CDR3 is TGTGCCAGCAGTTCAACTAGCGGGATCGGAGATACGCAGTATTTT. This translates into CASSSTSGIGDTQYF.